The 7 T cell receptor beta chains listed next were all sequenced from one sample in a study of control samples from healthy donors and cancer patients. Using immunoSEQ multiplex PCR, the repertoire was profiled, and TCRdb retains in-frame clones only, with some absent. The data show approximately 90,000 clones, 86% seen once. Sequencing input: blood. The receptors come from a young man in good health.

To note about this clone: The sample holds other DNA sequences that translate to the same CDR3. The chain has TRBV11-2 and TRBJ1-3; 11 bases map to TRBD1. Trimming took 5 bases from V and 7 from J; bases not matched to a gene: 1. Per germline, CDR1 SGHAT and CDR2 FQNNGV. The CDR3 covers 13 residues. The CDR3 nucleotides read TGTGCCAGCAGCCGGGACAGGGGGAACACCATATATTTT. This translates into CASSRDRGNTIYF.

The CDR3 nucleotides are TGTGCCAGTAGTAAGAGGGGAGAAAACACCGGGGAGCTGTTTTTT. It codes for CASSKRGENTGELFF. V is TRBV19 and J is TRBJ2-2, with D possibly being TRBD1 or TRBD2 (5 bases each). V shed 4 bases and J shed 2 bases, with 11 bases lying between them. CDR3 length: 15 residues. Germline V gene lookup returns CDR1 LNHDA and CDR2 SQIVND (reference sequence).

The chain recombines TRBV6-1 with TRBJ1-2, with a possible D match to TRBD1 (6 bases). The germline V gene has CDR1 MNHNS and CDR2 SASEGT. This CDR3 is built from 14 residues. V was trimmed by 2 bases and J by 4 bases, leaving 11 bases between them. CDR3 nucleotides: TGTGCCAGCAGTGAACTGGGACACCTCTATGGCTACACCTTC. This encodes CASSELGHLYGYTF.

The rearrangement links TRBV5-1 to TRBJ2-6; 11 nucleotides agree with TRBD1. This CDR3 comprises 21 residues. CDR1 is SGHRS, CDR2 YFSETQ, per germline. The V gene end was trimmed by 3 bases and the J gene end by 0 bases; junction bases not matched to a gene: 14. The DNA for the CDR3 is TGCGCCAGCAGCTGGCGAACCGGACAGGGGGCCCTCGTCTCTGGGGCCAACGTCCTGACTTTC. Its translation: CASSWRTGQGALVSGANVLTF.

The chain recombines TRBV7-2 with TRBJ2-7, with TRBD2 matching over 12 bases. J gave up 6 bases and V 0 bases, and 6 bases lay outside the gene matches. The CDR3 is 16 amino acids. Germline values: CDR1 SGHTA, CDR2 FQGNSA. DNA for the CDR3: TGTGCCAGCAGCTTAGCTCTAGCGGGGGGGCCTGGCGAGCAGTACTTC. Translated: CASSLALAGGPGEQYF.

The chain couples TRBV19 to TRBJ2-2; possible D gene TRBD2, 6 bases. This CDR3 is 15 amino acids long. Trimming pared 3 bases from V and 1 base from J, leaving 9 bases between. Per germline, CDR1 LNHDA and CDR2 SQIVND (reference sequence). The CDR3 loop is CASSIPGLNTGELFF. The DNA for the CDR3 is TGTGCCAGTAGTATCCCGGGACTGAACACCGGGGAGCTGTTTTTT.

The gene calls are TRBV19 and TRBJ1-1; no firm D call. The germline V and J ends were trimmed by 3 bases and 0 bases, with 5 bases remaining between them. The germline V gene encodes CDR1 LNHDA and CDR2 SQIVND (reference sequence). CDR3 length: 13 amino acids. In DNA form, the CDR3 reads TGTGCCAGTAGTATCGCTATGAACACTGAAGCTTTCTTT. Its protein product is CASSIAMNTEAFF.